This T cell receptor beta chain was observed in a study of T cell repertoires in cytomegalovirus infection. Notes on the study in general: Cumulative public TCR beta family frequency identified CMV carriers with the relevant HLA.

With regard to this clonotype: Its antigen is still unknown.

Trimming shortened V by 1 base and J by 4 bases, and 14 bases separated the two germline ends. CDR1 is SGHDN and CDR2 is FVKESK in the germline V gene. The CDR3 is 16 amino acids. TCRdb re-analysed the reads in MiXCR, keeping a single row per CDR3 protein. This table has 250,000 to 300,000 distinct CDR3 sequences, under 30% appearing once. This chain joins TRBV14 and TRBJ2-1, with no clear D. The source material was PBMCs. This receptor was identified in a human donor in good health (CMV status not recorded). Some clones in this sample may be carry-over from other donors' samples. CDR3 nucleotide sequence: TGTGCCAGCAGCCAAGTCCACGTCGTCAAATACAATGAGCAGTTCTTC. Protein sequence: CASSQVHVVKYNEQFF.